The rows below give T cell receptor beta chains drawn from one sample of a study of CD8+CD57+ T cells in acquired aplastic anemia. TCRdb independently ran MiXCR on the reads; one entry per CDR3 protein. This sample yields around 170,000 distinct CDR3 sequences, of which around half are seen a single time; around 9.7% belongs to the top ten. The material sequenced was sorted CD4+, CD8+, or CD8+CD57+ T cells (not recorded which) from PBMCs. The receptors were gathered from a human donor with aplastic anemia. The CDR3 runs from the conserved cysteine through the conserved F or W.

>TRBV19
CASSIQGQGHQPQHF
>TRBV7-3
CASSLPGLAHPFF
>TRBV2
CASRDSDHSYEQYF
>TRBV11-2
CASSLEGPRVNTEAFF
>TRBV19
CASSIGQGYGYTF
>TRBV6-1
CASRTPGQPQHF
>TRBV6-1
CASSKGQGNYGYTF
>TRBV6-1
CASSPRTSALVSDTQYF
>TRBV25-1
CASSEMGEGDTQYF
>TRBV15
CATSRDFPGMGTGELFF
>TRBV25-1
CASSDRVLSYEQYF
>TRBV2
CASLWDRGSYEQYF
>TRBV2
CASSDWQVSYEQYF
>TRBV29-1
CSVEGGFANGYTF
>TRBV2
CASTPGRTTIYF
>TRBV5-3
CASTRGADTQYF
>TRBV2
CATSDAGERSGYTF
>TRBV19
CASSTIYREPADTQYF
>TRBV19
CASSRGTQIYNEQFF
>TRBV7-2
CASSLIAGGPYEQYF
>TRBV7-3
CASSLTGGAHEQFF
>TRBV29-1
CSVERNVGGYYGYTF
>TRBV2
CASSAAYNEQFF
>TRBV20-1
CSAYKAMAEQETQYF
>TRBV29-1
CSVGTVYEQYF
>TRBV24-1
CATSDLMGQGRETQYF
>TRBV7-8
CASSYSMPPGANVLTF
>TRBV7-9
CASSLLGGTEAFF
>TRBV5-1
CASREGNTEAFF
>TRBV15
CATSRVEQGSTEAFF
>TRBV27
CASGVHGRKETQYF
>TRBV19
CASSIDTGGVDTQYF
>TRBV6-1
CASSPGTGIEQYF
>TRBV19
CASSPPGASGRYEQYF
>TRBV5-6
CASRDSGTDTQYF
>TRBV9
CASTPTGTGNTIYF
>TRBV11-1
CASSLSSGVSDTQYF
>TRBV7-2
CASSLAREKLFF
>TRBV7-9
CASSLGDNYFNEQFF